The 8 T cell receptor beta chains presented below share a single source sample, sequenced in a study of T cells after posttransplantation cyclophosphamide (dated by TCRdb to the mid-2010s). Library prep was done by the immunoSEQ multiplex PCR assay. TCRdb's version of the immuneACCESS table is confined to in-frame rearrangements and falls short of the full clone set. An unresolved V gene accounts for under half of the shortfall where checked; the remainder is of unknown origin. The sample table records about 28,000 clones; roughly 85% of these occur just once. The leading ten clones occupy less than 3.5% of the sample. Sequenced input: PBMCs. The receptors were sampled from a man in his fifties.

The chain recombines TRBV5-4 with TRBJ2-2, with unresolved D. Trimming removed 3 bases from V and 7 bases from J, with 4 bases in between. Germline CDR1 is SGHNT and CDR2 is YYREEE (reference sequence). The CDR3 totals 11 residues. The CDR3 loop is CASSSHGELFF. CDR3 coding DNA: TGTGCCAGCAGCTCACACGGGGAGCTGTTTTTT.

This chain uses TRBV6-6 with TRBJ2-1, with 7 bases fitting TRBD1. The CDR3 runs 14 residues. Germline V gene lookup returns CDR1 MNHNY and CDR2 SVGAGI (reference sequence). With V trimmed by 6 bases and J by 3 bases, 5 bases remained unmatched. DNA for the CDR3: TGTGCCAGCAGCAGACAGGGTCGCTACAATGAGCAGTTCTTC. This codes for CASSRQGRYNEQFF.

About this clone: One end of the junction does not line up with germline, which may come from a read error. V is TRBV7-7 and J is TRBJ2-1; 9 nucleotides align to TRBD1. The CDR3 consists of 15 residues. Germline V lookup: CDR1 SSHAT, CDR2 FNYEAQ (reference sequence). CDR3 DNA sequence: TGTGCTAGCACCTCGGGGACAGGGTCAGACGCTGAGCAGTTCTTC. Translation: CASTSGTGSDAEQFF.

The chain employs TRBV5-5 and TRBJ1-3, with TRBD1 matching over 8 bases. This CDR3 region has 18 residues. Germline V gene sequence: CDR1 SGHKS, CDR2 YYEKEE (reference sequence). V was pared by 4 bases and J by 4 bases, with 16 bases of the junction left unmatched. In DNA, the CDR3 is TGTGCCAGCAGCGATTACCGGGACAGGACCTTGACAGGAAACACCATATATTTT. It translates to CASSDYRDRTLTGNTIYF.

The V gene is TRBV4-1, the J gene TRBJ2-1, with 8 bases identical to TRBD2. Trimming at V came to 4 bases and at J to 6 bases, leaving 8 bases not matched to a gene. The germline V gene encodes CDR1 MGHRA and CDR2 YSYEKL. The CDR3 consists of 15 residues. This CDR3 is CASSLLGLDSNEQFF. CDR3 bases: TGCGCCAGCAGCCTATTGGGACTAGACAGCAATGAGCAGTTCTTC.

This clone appeared a few times. This chain joins TRBV2 and TRBJ1-1; D call uncertain. From germline, CDR1 is SNHLY and CDR2 FYNNEI. CDR3 size: 12 residues. The V and J ends lost 1 base and 7 bases respectively, with 7 bases between them. This CDR3 reads CASSEGYGEAFF. The CDR3 nucleotides read TGTGCCAGCAGTGAAGGCTATGGTGAAGCTTTCTTT.

The V gene is TRBV6-6, the J gene TRBJ2-3; 8 positions match TRBD2. This CDR3 is built from 15 residues. The germline CDR1 and CDR2 sequences are MNHNY and SVGAGI (reference sequence). V gave up 2 bases and J gave up 7 bases; unmatched junction bases: 8. The CDR3 DNA follows: TGTGCCAGCAGTTACGGGACTAGTATGGGGAATACGCAGTATTTT. Its translation: CASSYGTSMGNTQYF.

V gene TRBV29-1 combines with J gene TRBJ2-1; D may be TRBD2 (6 bases). This CDR3 has 13 amino acids. CDR1 and CDR2 from the germline V gene are SQVTM and ANQGSEA. Trimming pared 4 bases from V and 5 bases from J, leaving 12 bases between. CDR3 sequence (DNA): TGCAGCGTTGTGGCGGGGCAACACAATGAGCAGTTCTTC. Translated, it gives CSVVAGQHNEQFF.